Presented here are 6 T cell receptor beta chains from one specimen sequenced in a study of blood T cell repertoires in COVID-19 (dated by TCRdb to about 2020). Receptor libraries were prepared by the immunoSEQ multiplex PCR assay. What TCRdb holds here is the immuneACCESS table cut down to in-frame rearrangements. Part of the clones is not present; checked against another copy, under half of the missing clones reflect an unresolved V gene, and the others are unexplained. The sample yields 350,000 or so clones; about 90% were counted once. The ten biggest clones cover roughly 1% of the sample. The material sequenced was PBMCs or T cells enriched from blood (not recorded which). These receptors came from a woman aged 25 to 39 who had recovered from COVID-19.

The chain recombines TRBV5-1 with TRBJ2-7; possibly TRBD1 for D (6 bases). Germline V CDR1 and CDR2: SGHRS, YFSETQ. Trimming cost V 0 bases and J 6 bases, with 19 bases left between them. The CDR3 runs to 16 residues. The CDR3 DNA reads TGCGCCAGCAGCTTGGCGGGTGCAGGGGAGCTCGGCGAGCAGTACTTC. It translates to CASSLAGAGELGEQYF.

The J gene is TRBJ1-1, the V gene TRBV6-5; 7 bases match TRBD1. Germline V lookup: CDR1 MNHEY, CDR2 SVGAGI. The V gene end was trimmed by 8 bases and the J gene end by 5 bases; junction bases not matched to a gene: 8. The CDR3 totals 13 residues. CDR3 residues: CASFGQESTEAFF. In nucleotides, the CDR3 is TGTGCCAGCTTTGGACAGGAATCTACTGAAGCTTTCTTT.

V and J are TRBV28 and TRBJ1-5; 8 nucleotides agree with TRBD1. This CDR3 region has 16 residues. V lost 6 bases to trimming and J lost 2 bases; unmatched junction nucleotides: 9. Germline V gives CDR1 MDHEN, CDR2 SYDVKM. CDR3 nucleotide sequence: TGTGCCAGCAGCGGGACAGGCCCCGGGGGCAATCAGCCCCAGCATTTT. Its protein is CASSGTGPGGNQPQHF.

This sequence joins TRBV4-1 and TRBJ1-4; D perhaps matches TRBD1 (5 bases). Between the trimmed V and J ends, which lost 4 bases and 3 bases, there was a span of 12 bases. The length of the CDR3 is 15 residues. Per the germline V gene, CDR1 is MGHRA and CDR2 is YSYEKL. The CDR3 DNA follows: TGCGCCAGCAGCCTTTCGGGGGGAGCTAATGAAAAACTGTTTTTT. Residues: CASSLSGGANEKLFF.

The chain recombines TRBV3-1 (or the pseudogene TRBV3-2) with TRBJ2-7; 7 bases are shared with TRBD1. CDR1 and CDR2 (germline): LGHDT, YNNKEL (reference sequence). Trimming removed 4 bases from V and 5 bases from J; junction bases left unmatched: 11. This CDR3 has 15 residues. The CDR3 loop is CASSPQGQPNHEQYF. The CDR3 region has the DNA TGTGCCAGCAGCCCGCAGGGACAGCCGAATCACGAGCAGTACTTC.

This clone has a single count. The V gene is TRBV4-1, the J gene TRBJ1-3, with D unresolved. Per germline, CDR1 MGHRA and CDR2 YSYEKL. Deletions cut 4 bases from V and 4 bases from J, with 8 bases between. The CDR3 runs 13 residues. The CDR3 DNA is TGCGCCAGCAGCCCTCAAGAGGGAAACACCATATATTTT. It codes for CASSPQEGNTIYF.